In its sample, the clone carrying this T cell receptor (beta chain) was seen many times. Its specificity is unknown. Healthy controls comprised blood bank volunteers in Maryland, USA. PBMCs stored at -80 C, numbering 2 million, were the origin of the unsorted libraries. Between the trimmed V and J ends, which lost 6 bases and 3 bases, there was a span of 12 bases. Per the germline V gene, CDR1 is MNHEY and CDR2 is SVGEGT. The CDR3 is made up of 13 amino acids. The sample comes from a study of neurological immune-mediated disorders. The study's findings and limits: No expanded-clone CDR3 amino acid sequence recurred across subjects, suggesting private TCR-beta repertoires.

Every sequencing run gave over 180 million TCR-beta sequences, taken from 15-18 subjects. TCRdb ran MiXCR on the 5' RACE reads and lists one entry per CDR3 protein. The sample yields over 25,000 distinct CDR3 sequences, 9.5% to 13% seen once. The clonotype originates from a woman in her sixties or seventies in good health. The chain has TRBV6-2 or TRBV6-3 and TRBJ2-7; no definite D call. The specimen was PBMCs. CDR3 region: CASRFPTGYEQYF. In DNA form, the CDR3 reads TGTGCCAGCAGGTTCCCGACGGGCTACGAGCAGTACTTC.